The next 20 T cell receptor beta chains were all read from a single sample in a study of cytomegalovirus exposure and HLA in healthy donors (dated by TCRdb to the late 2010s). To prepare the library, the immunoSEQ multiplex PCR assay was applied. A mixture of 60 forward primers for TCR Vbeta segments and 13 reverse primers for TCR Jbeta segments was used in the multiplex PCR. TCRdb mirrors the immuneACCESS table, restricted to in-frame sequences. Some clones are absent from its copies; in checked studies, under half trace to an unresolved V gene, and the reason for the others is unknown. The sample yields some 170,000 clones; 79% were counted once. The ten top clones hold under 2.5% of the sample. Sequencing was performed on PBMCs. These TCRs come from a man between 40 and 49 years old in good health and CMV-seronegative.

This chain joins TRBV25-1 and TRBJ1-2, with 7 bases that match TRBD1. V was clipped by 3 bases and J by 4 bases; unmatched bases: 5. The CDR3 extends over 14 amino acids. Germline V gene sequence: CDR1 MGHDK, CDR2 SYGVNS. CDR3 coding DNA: TGTGCCAGCAGTGACCCGGGACAGATCTATGGCTACACCTTC. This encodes CASSDPGQIYGYTF.

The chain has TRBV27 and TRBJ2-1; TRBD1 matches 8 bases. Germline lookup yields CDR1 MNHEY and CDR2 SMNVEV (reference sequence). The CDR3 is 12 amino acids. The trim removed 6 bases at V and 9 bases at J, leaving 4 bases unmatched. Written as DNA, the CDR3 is TGTGCCAGCAGCCCAGGGGGCGGTGAGCAGTTCTTC. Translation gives CASSPGGGEQFF.

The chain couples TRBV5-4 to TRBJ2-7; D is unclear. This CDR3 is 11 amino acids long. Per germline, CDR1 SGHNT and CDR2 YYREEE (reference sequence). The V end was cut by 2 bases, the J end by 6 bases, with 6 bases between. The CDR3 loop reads CASSLSTEQYF. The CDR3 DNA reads TGTGCCAGCAGCTTATCTACCGAGCAGTACTTC.

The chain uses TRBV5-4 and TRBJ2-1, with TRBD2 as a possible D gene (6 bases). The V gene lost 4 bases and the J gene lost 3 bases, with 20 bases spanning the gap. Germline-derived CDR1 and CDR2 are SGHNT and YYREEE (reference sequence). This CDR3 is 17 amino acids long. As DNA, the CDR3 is TGTGCCAGCAGCGTCGATCTCGGGGGAGGAGGCTACAATGAGCAGTTCTTC. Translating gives CASSVDLGGGGYNEQFF.

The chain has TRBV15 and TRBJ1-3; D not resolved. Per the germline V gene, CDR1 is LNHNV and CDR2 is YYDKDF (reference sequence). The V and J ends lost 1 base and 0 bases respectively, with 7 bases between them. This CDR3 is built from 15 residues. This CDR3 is CATSRGQDSGNTIYF. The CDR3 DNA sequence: TGTGCCACCAGCAGAGGCCAGGACTCTGGAAACACCATATATTTT.

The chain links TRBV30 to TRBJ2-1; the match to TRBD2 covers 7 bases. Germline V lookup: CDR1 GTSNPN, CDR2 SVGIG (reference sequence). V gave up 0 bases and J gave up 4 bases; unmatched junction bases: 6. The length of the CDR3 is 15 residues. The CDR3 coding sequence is TGTGCCTGGAGTGTAGGTGGCGGGGGTTACAATGAGCAGTTCTTC. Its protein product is CAWSVGGGGYNEQFF.

The CDR3, as DNA: TGTGCCAGCAGCCCCGGACTAGCACAAGAGACCCAGTACTTC. Its protein product is CASSPGLAQETQYF. The chain has TRBV7-2 and TRBJ2-5, with TRBD2 matching over 8 bases. The CDR3 is made up of 14 amino acids. V was pared by 5 bases and J by 2 bases, with 4 bases of the junction left unmatched. CDR1 and CDR2 from the germline V gene are SGHTA and FQGNSA.

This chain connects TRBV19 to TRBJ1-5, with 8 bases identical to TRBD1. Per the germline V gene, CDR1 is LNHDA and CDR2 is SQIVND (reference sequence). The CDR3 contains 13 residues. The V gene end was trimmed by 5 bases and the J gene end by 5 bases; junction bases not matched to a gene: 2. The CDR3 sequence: CASSLRGHQPQHF. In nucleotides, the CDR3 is TGTGCCAGTAGTCTCAGGGGGCATCAGCCCCAGCATTTT.

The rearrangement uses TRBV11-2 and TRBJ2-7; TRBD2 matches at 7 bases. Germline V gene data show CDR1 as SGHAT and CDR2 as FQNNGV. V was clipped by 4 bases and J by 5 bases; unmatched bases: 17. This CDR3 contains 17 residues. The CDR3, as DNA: TGTGCCAGCAGCTCGGGTGGCGGGAGAATCGATTTCCACGAGCAGTACTTC. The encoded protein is CASSSGGGRIDFHEQYF.

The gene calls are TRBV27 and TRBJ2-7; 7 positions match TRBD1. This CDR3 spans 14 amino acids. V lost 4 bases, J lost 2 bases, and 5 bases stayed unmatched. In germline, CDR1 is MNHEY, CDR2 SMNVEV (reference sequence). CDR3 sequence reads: CASSSRTGPYEQYF. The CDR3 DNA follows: TGTGCCAGCAGTTCACGGACAGGACCCTACGAGCAGTACTTC.

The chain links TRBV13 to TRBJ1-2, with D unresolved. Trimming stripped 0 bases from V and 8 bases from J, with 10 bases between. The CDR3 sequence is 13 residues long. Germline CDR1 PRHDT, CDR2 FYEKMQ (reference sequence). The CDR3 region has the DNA TGTGCCAGCAGCTTAGGTGGGAGTAGGGGCTACACCTTC. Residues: CASSLGGSRGYTF.

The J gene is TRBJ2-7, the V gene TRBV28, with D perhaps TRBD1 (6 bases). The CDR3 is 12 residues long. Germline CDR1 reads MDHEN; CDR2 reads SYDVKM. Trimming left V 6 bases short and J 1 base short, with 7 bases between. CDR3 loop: CASRQGSYEQYF. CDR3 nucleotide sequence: TGTGCCAGCAGACAGGGTTCCTACGAGCAGTACTTC.

The CDR3 nucleotides read TGTGCCAGCAGTCTACTAGCGGTCGTTAGCACAGATACGCAGTATTTT. It specifies CASSLLAVVSTDTQYF. The V and J genes are TRBV27 and TRBJ2-3; the match to TRBD2 covers 8 bases. Per germline, CDR1 MNHEY and CDR2 SMNVEV (reference sequence). The CDR3 contains 16 residues. V was clipped by 5 bases and J by 0 bases; unmatched bases: 7.

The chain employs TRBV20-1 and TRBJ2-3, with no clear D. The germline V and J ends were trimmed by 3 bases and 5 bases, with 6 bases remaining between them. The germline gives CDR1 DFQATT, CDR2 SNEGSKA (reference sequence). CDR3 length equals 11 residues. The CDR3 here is CSASLLDTQYF. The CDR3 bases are TGCAGTGCTAGCCTCCTAGATACGCAGTATTTT.

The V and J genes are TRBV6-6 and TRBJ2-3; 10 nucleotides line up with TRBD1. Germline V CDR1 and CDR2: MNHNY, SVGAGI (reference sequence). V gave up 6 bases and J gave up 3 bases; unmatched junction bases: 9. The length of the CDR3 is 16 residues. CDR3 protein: CASRTGTGVGTDTQYF. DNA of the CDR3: TGTGCCAGCAGGACCGGGACAGGGGTAGGGACAGATACGCAGTATTTT.

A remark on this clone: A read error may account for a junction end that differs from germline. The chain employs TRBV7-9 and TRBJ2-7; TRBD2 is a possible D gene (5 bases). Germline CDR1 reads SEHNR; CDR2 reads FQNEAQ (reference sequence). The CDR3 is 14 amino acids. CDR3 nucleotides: TGTTCCAGCAGCTTAGAGGCTGGAGGCCGCGAGCAGTACTTC. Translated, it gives CSSSLEAGGREQYF. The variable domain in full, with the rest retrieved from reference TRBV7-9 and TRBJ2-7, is DTGVSQNPRHKITKRGQNVTFRCDPISEHNRLYWYRQTLGQGPEFLTYFQNEAQLEKSRLLSDRFSAERPKGSFSTLEIQRTEQGDSAMYLCSSSLEAGGREQYFGPGTRLTVT.

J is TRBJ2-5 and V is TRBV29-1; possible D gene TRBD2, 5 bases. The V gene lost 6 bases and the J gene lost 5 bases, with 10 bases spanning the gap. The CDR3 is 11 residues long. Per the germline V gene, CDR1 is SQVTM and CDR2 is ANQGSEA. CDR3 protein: CSVRERETQYF. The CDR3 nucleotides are TGCAGCGTCCGGGAAAGGGAGACCCAGTACTTC.

CDR3: CASSQRGEAYEQYF. In nucleotides, the CDR3 is TGTGCCAGCAGCCAACGGGGAGAAGCATACGAGCAGTACTTC. The chain is built from TRBV7-9 and TRBJ2-7, with D possibly TRBD2 on 5 matching bases. The V end lost 5 bases, the J end lost 4 bases, and 15 bases lay between the germline ends. Per the germline V gene, CDR1 is SEHNR and CDR2 is FQNEAQ (reference sequence). The CDR3 is made up of 14 amino acids.

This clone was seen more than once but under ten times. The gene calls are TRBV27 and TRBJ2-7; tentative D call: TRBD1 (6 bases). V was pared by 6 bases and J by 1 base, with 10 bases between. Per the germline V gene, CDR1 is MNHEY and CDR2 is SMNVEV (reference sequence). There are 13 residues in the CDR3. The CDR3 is CASRSGTSYEQYF. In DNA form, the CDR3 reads TGTGCCAGCAGGTCAGGGACATCCTACGAGCAGTACTTC.

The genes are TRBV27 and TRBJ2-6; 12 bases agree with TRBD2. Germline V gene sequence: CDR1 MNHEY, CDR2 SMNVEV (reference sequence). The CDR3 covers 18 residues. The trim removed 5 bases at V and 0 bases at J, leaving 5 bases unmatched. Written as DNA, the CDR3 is TGTGCCAGCAGTCCGCGACTAGCGGGAGTCTCTGGGGCCAACGTCCTGACTTTC. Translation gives CASSPRLAGVSGANVLTF.